This TCR beta chain was observed in a study of T cells expressing NK-cell markers. On the study more broadly: There were seven HCMV-seropositive donors and one seronegative donor among the eight sequenced.

Details on this clonotype: Its antigen is unidentified.

As the method of synthesis, 5'RACE template switching with UMIs yielded TCR beta cDNA. TCRdb re-analyzed the 5' RACE reads; it lists each CDR3 protein once, without DNA. The specimen's table records fewer than 400,000 distinct CDR3 sequences. Study results and caveats: The dominant NKG2C+ clonotypes represented roughly 1.0-7.5% of CD8+ T cells in six or seven donors. Expanded NKG2C+ T cell clones were not confirmed as HCMV-specific.

This TCR derives from a woman aged 50 to 60 in good health. The sample consisted of blood T cells: a sorted CD56 or NKG2C T cell subset, CD4+ or CD8+ T cells, or bulk PBMC T cells (not recorded which).

The CDR3 sequence is CASSFTGGSGSSYNEQFF. The rearrangement uses TRBV5-1 and TRBJ2-1; TCRdb returns TRBD1, unconfirmable since there is no DNA. Per the germline V gene, CDR1 is SGHRS and CDR2 is YFSETQ. The CDR3 spans 18 residues. Full variable domain (remainder filled in from reference TRBV5-1 and TRBJ2-1): KAGVTQTPRYLIKTRGQQVTLSCSPISGHRSVSWYQQTPGQGLQFLFEYFSETQRNKGNFPGRFSGRQFSNSRSEMNVSTLELGDSALYLCASSFTGGSGSSYNEQFFGPGTRLTVL.